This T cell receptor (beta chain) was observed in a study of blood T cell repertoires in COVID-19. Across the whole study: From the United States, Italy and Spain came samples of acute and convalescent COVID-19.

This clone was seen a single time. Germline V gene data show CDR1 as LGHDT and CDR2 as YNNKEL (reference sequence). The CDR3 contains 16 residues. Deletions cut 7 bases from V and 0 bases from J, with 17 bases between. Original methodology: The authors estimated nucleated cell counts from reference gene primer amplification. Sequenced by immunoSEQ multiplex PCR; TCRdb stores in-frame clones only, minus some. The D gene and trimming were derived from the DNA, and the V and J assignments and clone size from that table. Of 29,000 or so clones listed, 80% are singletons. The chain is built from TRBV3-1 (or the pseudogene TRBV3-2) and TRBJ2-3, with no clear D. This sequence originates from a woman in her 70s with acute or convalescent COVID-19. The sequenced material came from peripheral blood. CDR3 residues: CASTGGLSSSTDTQYF. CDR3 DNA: TGTGCCAGCACAGGTGGGCTTTCTTCTAGCACAGATACGCAGTATTTT.